This record covers a single T cell receptor (beta chain). Antigen unknown. Germline CDR1 reads MNHEY; CDR2 reads SVGAGI. Trimming at V came to 5 bases and at J to 6 bases, leaving 4 bases not matched to a gene. The CDR3 loop spans 13 amino acids. The data derive from a study of shared clonotypes between healthy human individuals. Study conclusions and caveats: Sampling covered nothing but blood. Tissue TCR repertoires likely differ from those found in blood.

Using immunoSEQ multiplex PCR, the repertoire was profiled, and TCRdb retains in-frame clones only, with some absent. The data hold millions of clones, with more than 80% observed a single time. The TCR originated in a young man in good health. Input material: naive CD4+ T cells sorted from blood. Subset meaning: CD45RA+ positively selected. J is TRBJ2-7 and V is TRBV6-5; TRBD2 agrees at 10 bases. CDR3 in DNA: TGTGCCAGCAGTCACAGCGGGAGGGGCGAGCAGTACTTC. Translation gives CASSHSGRGEQYF.